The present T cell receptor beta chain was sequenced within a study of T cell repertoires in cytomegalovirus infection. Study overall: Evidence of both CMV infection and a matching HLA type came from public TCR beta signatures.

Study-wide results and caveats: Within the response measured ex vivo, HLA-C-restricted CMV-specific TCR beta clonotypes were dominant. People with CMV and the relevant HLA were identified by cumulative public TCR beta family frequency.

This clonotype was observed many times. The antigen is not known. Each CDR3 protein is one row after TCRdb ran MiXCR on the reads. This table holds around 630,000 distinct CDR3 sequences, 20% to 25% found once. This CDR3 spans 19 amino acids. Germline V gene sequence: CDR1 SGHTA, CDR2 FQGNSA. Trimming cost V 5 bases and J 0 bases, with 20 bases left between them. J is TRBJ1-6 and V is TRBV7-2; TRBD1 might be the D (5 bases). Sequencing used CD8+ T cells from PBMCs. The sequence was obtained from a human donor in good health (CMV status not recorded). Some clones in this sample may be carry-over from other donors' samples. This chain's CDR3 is CASSRGPGMQGSYNSPLHF. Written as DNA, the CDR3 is TGTGCCAGCAGCCGCGGTCCGGGGATGCAGGGCTCCTATAATTCACCCCTCCACTTT.